The rows below give T cell receptor beta chains drawn from one sample of a study of cytomegalovirus exposure and HLA in healthy donors. Assay used: immunoSEQ multiplex PCR; TCRdb lists only in-frame clones, some missing. The data contain roughly 190,000 clones, 65% to 75% of them seen just once; the ten biggest clones take up about 4.4%. The specimen was PBMCs. These TCRs come from a man aged 30-40 years in good health and CMV-seropositive. The CDR3 runs from the conserved cysteine through the conserved F or W. Fields, in order: V gene, J gene, D gene, clone size, CDR3 DNA, CDR3 protein. D genes are given only for firm matches. Not every row has a clone size; where given, it reads once, few, many or a size class.

V gene: TRBV9
J gene: TRBJ2-1
D gene: TRBD1
clone size: -
CDR3 DNA: TGTGCCAGCAGCGCCGGGACAGGCTACAATGAGCAGTTCTTC
CDR3 protein: CASSAGTGYNEQFF

V gene: TRBV27
J gene: TRBJ2-1
D gene: TRBD1
clone size: -
CDR3 DNA: TGTGCCAGCAGTTCGACAGGGGACCTCTACAATGAGCAGTTCTTC
CDR3 protein: CASSSTGDLYNEQFF

V gene: TRBV4-1
J gene: TRBJ1-1
D gene: -
clone size: -
CDR3 DNA: TGCGCCAGCAGCCAACTCGGACTCTTGAACACTGAAGCTTTCTTT
CDR3 protein: CASSQLGLLNTEAFF

V gene: TRBV11-1
J gene: TRBJ2-3
D gene: -
clone size: -
CDR3 DNA: TGTGCCAGCAGCTCCGTTCCACAAAAGACAGATACGCAGTATTTT
CDR3 protein: CASSSVPQKTDTQYF

V gene: TRBV7-2
J gene: TRBJ1-2
D gene: TRBD1
clone size: -
CDR3 DNA: TGTGCCAGCAGCCCACGACAGGGTGTCGATGGCTACACCTTC
CDR3 protein: CASSPRQGVDGYTF

V gene: TRBV5-4
J gene: TRBJ1-1
D gene: -
clone size: -
CDR3 DNA: TGTGCCAGCAGCTCTGAACGGGGAGGGACTGAAGCTTTCTTT
CDR3 protein: CASSSERGGTEAFF

V gene: TRBV5-4
J gene: TRBJ2-7
D gene: TRBD2
clone size: few
CDR3 DNA: TGTGCCAGCAGCCTGGAGCCTCCGAGCGGGGGGAGTACACCCATCGAGCAGTACTTC
CDR3 protein: CASSLEPPSGGSTPIEQYF

V gene: TRBV27
J gene: TRBJ1-6
D gene: TRBD1
clone size: -
CDR3 DNA: TGTGCCAGCAGGAACCGGCCAGGGGGAGATTCACCCCTCCACTTT
CDR3 protein: CASRNRPGGDSPLHF

V gene: TRBV7-2
J gene: TRBJ1-5
D gene: -
clone size: -
CDR3 DNA: TGTGCCAGCAGCTTATGGGAGGGGGACCAGCCCCAGCATTTT
CDR3 protein: CASSLWEGDQPQHF

V gene: TRBV7-2
J gene: TRBJ2-5
D gene: TRBD2
clone size: -
CDR3 DNA: TGTGCCAGCAGCCGCGGACTAGCGGGCGGGGAGCAGTACTTC
CDR3 protein: CASSRGLAGGEQYF

V gene: TRBV5-8
J gene: TRBJ2-7
D gene: -
clone size: -
CDR3 DNA: TGTGCCAGCAGCTTGTGGGGGCCGCCGAGTGAGCAGTACTTC
CDR3 protein: CASSLWGPPSEQYF

V gene: TRBV4-2
J gene: TRBJ2-3
D gene: -
clone size: -
CDR3 DNA: TGTGCCAGCAGCCAAGTTGGAGGGTCGAGGTTTGAAGATACGCAGTATTTT
CDR3 protein: CASSQVGGSRFEDTQYF

V gene: TRBV2
J gene: TRBJ1-5
D gene: TRBD1
clone size: -
CDR3 DNA: TGTGCCAGCAGTACAGGGGAGAGCAATCAGCCCCAGCATTTT
CDR3 protein: CASSTGESNQPQHF

V gene: TRBV7-3
J gene: TRBJ1-2
D gene: TRBD1
clone size: -
CDR3 DNA: TGTGCCAGCAGCCCCGGGGACAGAAACTATGGCTACACCTTC
CDR3 protein: CASSPGDRNYGYTF

V gene: TRBV9
J gene: TRBJ2-1
D gene: -
clone size: -
CDR3 DNA: TGTGCCAGCAGCAACGTAGACAATGAGCAGTTCTTC
CDR3 protein: CASSNVDNEQFF

V gene: TRBV27
J gene: TRBJ2-1
D gene: -
clone size: -
CDR3 DNA: TGTGCCAGCCGAACTAGGTCGGTTAGCGGCTACAATGAGCAGTTCTTC
CDR3 protein: CASRTRSVSGYNEQFF

V gene: TRBV7-9
J gene: TRBJ2-7
D gene: TRBD1
clone size: -
CDR3 DNA: TGTGCCAGCAGCTTTGGGGACAGGGGTATCTACGAGCAGTACTTC
CDR3 protein: CASSFGDRGIYEQYF

V gene: TRBV9
J gene: TRBJ2-4
D gene: TRBD1
clone size: -
CDR3 DNA: TGTGCCAGCAGCGGACAGGGAAAAAACATTCAGTACTTC
CDR3 protein: CASSGQGKNIQYF

V gene: TRBV5-6
J gene: TRBJ1-6
D gene: TRBD1
clone size: -
CDR3 DNA: TGTGCCAGCAGCTTACAGGGGAAAGGATCACCCCTCCACTTT
CDR3 protein: CASSLQGKGSPLHF

V gene: TRBV27
J gene: TRBJ2-3
D gene: -
clone size: -
CDR3 DNA: TGTGCCAGCAGTTTAGGGGCAGGGTGGGATACGCAGTATTTT
CDR3 protein: CASSLGAGWDTQYF

V gene: TRBV4-1
J gene: TRBJ2-7
D gene: -
clone size: -
CDR3 DNA: TGCGCCAGCAGCCAGGAGGCGTCAGGGGTCCTGAGCTCCTACGAGCAGTACTTC
CDR3 protein: CASSQEASGVLSSYEQYF

V gene: TRBV11-3
J gene: TRBJ2-5
D gene: TRBD1
clone size: -
CDR3 DNA: TGTGCCAGCAGCTCAGACAGGGTGGGTGAGCAGTACTTC
CDR3 protein: CASSSDRVGEQYF

V gene: TRBV28
J gene: TRBJ2-3
D gene: TRBD1
clone size: -
CDR3 DNA: TGTGCCAGCAGTTTTCAGGGGGCAACAGATACGCAGTATTTT
CDR3 protein: CASSFQGATDTQYF

V gene: TRBV7-2
J gene: TRBJ1-6
D gene: -
clone size: few
CDR3 DNA: TGTGCCAGCAGCGACGACAGGACTTCCTATAATTCACCCCTCCACTTT
CDR3 protein: CASSDDRTSYNSPLHF

V gene: TRBV30
J gene: TRBJ1-4
D gene: -
clone size: -
CDR3 DNA: TGTGCCTGGAGAGGGGAGGGTTCTAATGAAAAACTGTTTTTT
CDR3 protein: CAWRGEGSNEKLFF

V gene: TRBV10-3
J gene: TRBJ1-1
D gene: -
clone size: -
CDR3 DNA: TGTGCCATCAGTGAACCAAAGCTAAATGAAGCTTTCTTT
CDR3 protein: CAISEPKLNEAFF

V gene: TRBV4-3
J gene: TRBJ2-7
D gene: TRBD1
clone size: -
CDR3 DNA: TGCGCCAGCAGGGTCAGGAGACAGGGGGACTACGAGCAGTACTTC
CDR3 protein: CASRVRRQGDYEQYF

V gene: TRBV4-1
J gene: TRBJ2-1
D gene: TRBD2
clone size: -
CDR3 DNA: TGCGCCAGCAGCCGTAAGCCCGGGGCCTTCGGGGGGGGCAATGAGCAGTTCTTC
CDR3 protein: CASSRKPGAFGGGNEQFF

V gene: TRBV28
J gene: TRBJ2-3
D gene: -
clone size: -
CDR3 DNA: TGTGCCAGCAGTTCCCCCGGAAGCGCAGATACGCAGTATTTT
CDR3 protein: CASSSPGSADTQYF

V gene: TRBV5-1
J gene: TRBJ2-5
D gene: -
clone size: -
CDR3 DNA: TGCGCCAGCAGCTTGGGGCGCGTTGGTCCTCGGGGAGAGACCCAGTACTTC
CDR3 protein: CASSLGRVGPRGETQYF

V gene: TRBV9
J gene: TRBJ1-1
D gene: TRBD1
clone size: few
CDR3 DNA: TGTGCCAGCAGCGCCCTACAGGGGCCGAGCACTGAAGCTTTCTTT
CDR3 protein: CASSALQGPSTEAFF

V gene: TRBV30
J gene: TRBJ2-7
D gene: TRBD2
clone size: -
CDR3 DNA: TGTGCCTGGAGTGCCGGGGGGTCCTACGAGCAGTACTTC
CDR3 protein: CAWSAGGSYEQYF

V gene: TRBV9
J gene: TRBJ2-7
D gene: -
clone size: -
CDR3 DNA: TGTGCCAGCAGCGTAGATTCAGGGGCCTCCTACGAGCAGTACTTC
CDR3 protein: CASSVDSGASYEQYF

V gene: TRBV5-1
J gene: TRBJ1-4
D gene: -
clone size: -
CDR3 DNA: TGCGCCAGCAGCCGTACCCGAGAGGGAGGAGATGAAAAACTGTTTTTT
CDR3 protein: CASSRTREGGDEKLFF

V gene: TRBV5-4
J gene: TRBJ1-2
D gene: -
clone size: -
CDR3 DNA: TGTGCCAGCAGCCCGTGGGGGGGAGGCTACACCTTC
CDR3 protein: CASSPWGGGYTF

V gene: TRBV25-1
J gene: TRBJ2-7
D gene: TRBD2
clone size: few
CDR3 DNA: TGTGCCAGCAGTGGACTAGCGGGGGGGGGCTACGAGCAGTACTTC
CDR3 protein: CASSGLAGGGYEQYF

V gene: TRBV4-1
J gene: TRBJ2-7
D gene: TRBD1
clone size: once
CDR3 DNA: TGCGCCAGCAGCTACCGGACAGGGACCAACTACGAGCAGTACTTC
CDR3 protein: CASSYRTGTNYEQYF

V gene: TRBV9
J gene: TRBJ2-5
D gene: TRBD2
clone size: -
CDR3 DNA: TGTGCCAGCAGCGTAGGGGTAGCGGGGGCCCAGGGAGGAGAGACCCAGTACTTC
CDR3 protein: CASSVGVAGAQGGETQYF

V gene: TRBV11-3
J gene: TRBJ2-1
D gene: TRBD2
clone size: -
CDR3 DNA: TGTGCCAGCAGCCTCGTAGCGGGGACCTACAATGAGCAGTTCTTC
CDR3 protein: CASSLVAGTYNEQFF

V gene: TRBV6-5
J gene: TRBJ2-1
D gene: TRBD2
clone size: -
CDR3 DNA: TGTGCCAGCAGTTACCCCGGGACTAGCGGATACAATGAGCAGTTCTTC
CDR3 protein: CASSYPGTSGYNEQFF